The next 18 T cell receptor beta chains were all read from a single sample in a study of cytomegalovirus exposure and HLA in healthy donors. Primers: 60 Vbeta forward and 13 Jbeta reverse. Libraries were prepared by immunoSEQ multiplex PCR; TCRdb keeps only in-frame clonotypes and omits some of them. This repertoire shows 150,000 to 200,000 clones, approximately 72% found once; its top ten account for 2% to 2.5%. Material for sequencing was PBMCs. These receptors were collected from a human donor in good health.

This chain uses TRBV1 with TRBJ2-5; the table names TRBD2, a call not compared with the DNA. TRBV1 is shown as a pseudogene. The CDR3 runs 13 residues. The DNA of the CDR3 is TGCACCAGCAGCCAAGCGGGGGGAAAGACCCAGTACTTC. Translation: CTSSQAGGKTQYF.

The CDR3 bases are TGTGCCAGCAGCGCCGACACAACTGGAAACACCATATATTTT. This translates into CASSADTTGNTIYF. This rearrangement joins TRBV9 to TRBJ1-3; the D is unclear. This CDR3 comprises 14 residues. The V and J ends lost 3 bases and 2 bases respectively, with 9 bases between them. Germline lookup yields CDR1 SGDLS and CDR2 YYNGEE.

This sequence joins TRBV7-2 and TRBJ1-4; tentative D call: TRBD1 (6 bases). Germline V gene data show CDR1 as SGHTA and CDR2 as FQGNSA. This CDR3 region has 12 residues. The V gene lost 1 base and the J gene lost 14 bases, with 11 bases spanning the gap. CDR3 nucleotide sequence: TGTGCCAGCAGCTTAGAACAGGGCGGTCTGTTTTTT. Translation: CASSLEQGGLFF.

This chain connects TRBV27 to TRBJ1-6; 9 nucleotides match TRBD1. The CDR3 consists of 18 residues. J gave up 7 bases and V 0 bases, and 10 bases lay outside the gene matches. CDR1 and CDR2 (germline): MNHEY, SMNVEV (reference sequence). CDR3 DNA sequence: TGTGCCAGCAGTTTATCCCGCGACAGGGGGAGCACAAATTCACCCCTCCACTTT. The encoded protein is CASSLSRDRGSTNSPLHF.

A remark on this clone: Other nucleotide sequences in the sample specify the same CDR3. V is TRBV7-3 and J is TRBJ2-2, with 9 bases fitting TRBD1. Germline V gene lookup returns CDR1 SGHTA and CDR2 FQGTGA. J lost 0 bases, V lost 5 bases, and 1 base had no gene match. The CDR3 loop spans 15 amino acids. The CDR3 here is CASSGQGTNTGELFF. The CDR3 DNA reads as TGTGCCAGCAGCGGACAGGGGACGAACACCGGGGAGCTGTTTTTT.

This clone was observed a few times. The chain employs TRBV27 and TRBJ1-2; D might be TRBD1 (5 bases). The CDR3 contains 14 residues. V was clipped by 5 bases and J by 7 bases, with 17 bases between them. Germline V gene data show CDR1 as MNHEY and CDR2 as SMNVEV (reference sequence). The chain's CDR3 is CASSPLTGSSGYTF. CDR3 DNA: TGTGCCAGCAGTCCCCTTACAGGATCTAGTGGCTACACCTTC.

Only a few counts were recorded for this clone. The V call is TRBV7-2, the J call TRBJ1-6, with D possibly matching TRBD1 (5 bases). Trimming shortened V by 5 bases and J by 3 bases, and 23 bases separated the two germline ends. Germline lookup yields CDR1 SGHTA and CDR2 FQGNSA. CDR3 size: 19 residues. The CDR3 bases are TGTGCCAGCAGCCCTGTGCAGGGACTCTCCTCCGACTATAATTCACCCCTCCACTTT. Protein: CASSPVQGLSSDYNSPLHF. Variable domain in full (rest from reference TRBV7-2 and TRBJ1-6): GAGVSQSPSNKVTEKGKDVELRCDPISGHTALYWYRQSLGQGLEFLIYFQGNSAPDKSGLPSDRFSAERTGGSVSTLTIQRTQQEDSAVYLCASSPVQGLSSDYNSPLHFGNGTRLTVT.

This clone occurred a few times. The chain recombines TRBV7-9 with TRBJ1-1, with a weak D call TRBD1 (5 bases). CDR3 length equals 15 residues. CDR1 and CDR2 from the germline V gene are SEHNR and FQNEAQ (reference sequence). V was cut by 5 bases and J by 1 base, with 14 bases left in between. Written as DNA, the CDR3 is TGTGCCAGCAGCCCTGGAGGAGGGACGAACACTGAAGCTTTCTTT. It translates to CASSPGGGTNTEAFF.

The chain recombines TRBV2 with TRBJ2-7; 8 bases match TRBD1. The CDR3 contains 14 residues. CDR1 and CDR2 (germline): SNHLY, FYNNEI. The V gene end was trimmed by 5 bases and the J gene end by 3 bases; junction bases not matched to a gene: 6. CDR3 amino acids: CASSQSQGVYEQYF. DNA of the CDR3: TGTGCCAGCAGTCAGTCACAGGGGGTCTACGAGCAGTACTTC.

J is TRBJ1-2 and V is TRBV6-1, with D unresolved. Germline V CDR1 and CDR2: MNHNS, SASEGT. The CDR3 is 13 amino acids. V lost 4 bases and J lost 1, with 7 bases in between. The CDR3 loop reads CASSGQINYGYTF. CDR3 sequence (DNA): TGTGCCAGCAGTGGCCAGATTAACTATGGCTACACCTTC.

The chain employs TRBV28 and TRBJ1-1; D is unclear. V was trimmed by 6 bases and J by 7 bases, leaving 9 bases between them. CDR1 is MDHEN and CDR2 is SYDVKM in the germline V gene. The length of the CDR3 is 11 residues. The CDR3 DNA follows: TGTGCCAGCAGCCGCTCTAATGAAGCTTTCTTT. Its protein is CASSRSNEAFF.

V usage is TRBV7-2 and J usage is TRBJ2-3, with D possibly being TRBD2 (6 bases). V lost 3 bases to trimming and J lost 7 bases, with 20 bases between them. The V gene's germline CDR1 is SGHTA and CDR2 FQGNSA. This CDR3 region has 16 residues. The CDR3 is CASSFGGVPPLNTQYF. DNA of the CDR3: TGTGCCAGCAGCTTCGGCGGGGTCCCACCCCTAAATACGCAGTATTTT.

This chain uses TRBV9 with TRBJ1-1; 9 nucleotides line up with TRBD1. This CDR3 has 15 residues. V lost 0 bases, J lost 4 bases, and 4 bases stayed unmatched. Germline CDR1 is SGDLS and CDR2 is YYNGEE. In DNA form, the CDR3 reads TGTGCCAGCAGCGTAGGAGGGACAGGGATCACTGAAGCTTTCTTT. Its protein is CASSVGGTGITEAFF.

Only a few counts were recorded for this clone. The chain employs TRBV19 and TRBJ1-2; D unresolved. The V end lost 7 bases, the J end lost 0 bases, and 12 bases lay between the germline ends. CDR1 and CDR2 from the germline V gene are LNHDA and SQIVND (reference sequence). This CDR3 is 14 amino acids long. The CDR3 spells CASTTRGSNYGYTF. The CDR3, as DNA: TGTGCCAGTACCACCCGAGGATCTAACTATGGCTACACCTTC.

DNA of the CDR3: TGCGCCAGCAGTCCGACAGGGGAAGCTGAAGCTTTCTTT. This encodes CASSPTGEAEAFF. The J gene is TRBJ1-1, the V gene TRBV10-2; 8 bases line up with TRBD1. Germline V gene lookup returns CDR1 WSHSY and CDR2 SAAADI. The CDR3 sequence is 13 residues long. The V and J ends lost 5 bases and 6 bases, in that order; junction bases with no gene match: 5.

This clone showed up just once. DNA for the CDR3: TGTGCCAGCAGCCCAGGGGGACTACAGGGGGATACTGAAGATACGCAGTATTTT. Translated, it gives CASSPGGLQGDTEDTQYF. V is TRBV7-6 and J is TRBJ2-3, with D possibly being TRBD1 (8 bases). Germline lookup yields CDR1 SGHVS and CDR2 FNYEAQ. The length of the CDR3 is 18 residues. The germline V and J ends were trimmed by 5 bases and 5 bases, with 26 bases remaining between them.

This clone was observed a handful of times. The CDR3 reads CASSYSKGSFGNTIYF. The CDR3 nucleotides are TGTGCCAGCAGTTACTCAAAGGGGTCGTTTGGAAACACCATATATTTT. The chain joins TRBV6-6 to TRBJ1-3, with a possible D match to TRBD1 (5 bases). From germline, CDR1 is MNHNY and CDR2 SVGAGI (reference sequence). Deletions cut 0 bases from V and 3 bases from J, with 12 bases between. The CDR3 runs to 16 residues.

This clone was recorded a few times. The V gene is TRBV9, the J gene TRBJ2-7, with D tentatively TRBD2 (6 bases). In germline, CDR1 is SGDLS, CDR2 YYNGEE. This CDR3 contains 20 residues. V lost 0 bases to trimming and J lost 1 base, with 26 bases between them. CDR3 sequence (DNA): TGTGCCAGCAGCGTAGGTCAAATTACATTGGGGACTGGGGATTCCTACGAGCAGTACTTC. Its protein is CASSVGQITLGTGDSYEQYF.